The present T cell receptor (beta chain) was sequenced within a study of CD8 T cells in Susac syndrome. This CDR3 spans 17 amino acids. Germline V gives CDR1 MGHRA, CDR2 YSYEKL. The V gene lost 4 bases and the J gene lost 0 bases, with 17 bases spanning the gap. A quantity of about 0.45 to 1 ug RNA underwent reverse transcription using random hexamers. Amplification of TCR beta CDR3 by immunoSEQ multiplex PCR spanned 54 Vbeta and 13 Jbeta. MiXCR was run by TCRdb on the immunoSEQ multiplex PCR reads, yielding one entry per CDR3 protein. The table includes some 300,000 distinct CDR3 sequences, 65% to 90% detected once. This clonotype was seen only a few times. Sequencing of TCR beta was performed on blood CD8+ T cells and on blood CD4+ T cells.

V is TRBV4-1 and J is TRBJ2-3; tentative D call: TRBD2 (5 bases). Sample: CD8+ T cells from PBMCs. This TCR was recovered from a human donor with multiple sclerosis. The chain's CDR3 is CASSPRSNGDSTDTQYF. Written as DNA, the CDR3 is TGCGCCAGCAGCCCCCGTTCCAACGGGGATAGCACAGATACGCAGTATTTT.